This T cell receptor (beta chain) was documented in a study of OX40 agonist ivuxolimab in advanced cancers. Study context: Of the participants, approximately 38% had some prior anti-PD-1, anti-PD-L1 or anti-CTLA-4 therapy, which was allowed.

The study, taken as a whole, reports: CD4+ T cells averaged fewer expanded clones than CD8+ T cells.

This clone was seen more than once but under ten times. Its antigen remains unidentified. Profiling relied on immunoSEQ multiplex PCR, and the TCRdb table lists in-frame clones only, not all of them. The sample contains tens of thousands of clones, 80% to 90% of which appear only once. Germline V gene lookup returns CDR1 ENHRY and CDR2 SYGVKD. The CDR3 runs 13 residues. With 11 bases removed from V and 3 bases from J, the gap between germline ends came to 16 bases. The clonotype originates from an adult with an advanced solid tumor such as melanoma, head and neck, liver or kidney cancer. This chain uses TRBV10-3 with TRBJ2-5; D is undetermined. Sequencing was performed on CD4+ or CD8+ T cells sorted from blood, taken in a trial of the OX40 agonist ivuxolimab. The CDR3 DNA sequence: TGTGCCCACAAACCCGGCGGTGAAGAGACCCAGTACTTC. It encodes CAHKPGGEETQYF.